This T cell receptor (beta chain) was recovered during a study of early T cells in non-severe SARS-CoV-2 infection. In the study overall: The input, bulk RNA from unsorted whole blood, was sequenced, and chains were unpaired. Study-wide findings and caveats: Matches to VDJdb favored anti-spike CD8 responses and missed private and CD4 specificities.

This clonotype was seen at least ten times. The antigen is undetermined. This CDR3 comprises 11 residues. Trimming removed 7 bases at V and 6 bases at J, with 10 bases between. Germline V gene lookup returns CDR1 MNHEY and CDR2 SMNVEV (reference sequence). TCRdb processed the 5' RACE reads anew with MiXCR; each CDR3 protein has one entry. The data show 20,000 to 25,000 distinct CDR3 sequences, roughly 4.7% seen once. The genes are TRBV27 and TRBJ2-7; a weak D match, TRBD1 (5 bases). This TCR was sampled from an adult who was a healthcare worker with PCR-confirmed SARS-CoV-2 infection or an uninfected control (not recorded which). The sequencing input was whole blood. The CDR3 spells CASNTGAEQYF. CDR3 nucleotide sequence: TGTGCCAGCAATACAGGTGCCGAGCAGTACTTC.